This T cell receptor beta chain was captured in a study of shared clonotypes between healthy human individuals. With regard to this clone: Its specificity is unknown.

In germline, CDR1 is SGDLS, CDR2 YYNGEE. The CDR3 sequence is 13 residues long. V shed 6 bases and J shed 4 bases, with 12 bases lying between them. General study findings and limits: Researchers sampled blood only, noting tissue repertoires likely differ.

All the donors were Caucasian adults who lived in Nashville, Tennessee. Splitting of CD4+ cells produced CD45RA+ naive and CD45RA-negative memory subsets. Genomic DNA per cell subset filled all wells of several immunoSEQ plates. Assay: immunoSEQ multiplex PCR; the TCRdb copy retains only in-frame clones and omits some. The sample carries more than 1,200,000 clones, less than 99% recorded once. This receptor was identified in a man aged 25-40 years in good health. The rearrangement joins TRBV9 to TRBJ2-3, with D perhaps assigned TRBD1 or TRBD2 (6 bases each). The sequenced sample consisted of naive CD4+ T cells sorted from blood. Described subset: CD45RA+ positively selected. The CDR3: CASTVGGADTQYF. The CDR3 nucleotides read TGTGCCAGCACTGTGGGGGGCGCAGATACGCAGTATTTT.